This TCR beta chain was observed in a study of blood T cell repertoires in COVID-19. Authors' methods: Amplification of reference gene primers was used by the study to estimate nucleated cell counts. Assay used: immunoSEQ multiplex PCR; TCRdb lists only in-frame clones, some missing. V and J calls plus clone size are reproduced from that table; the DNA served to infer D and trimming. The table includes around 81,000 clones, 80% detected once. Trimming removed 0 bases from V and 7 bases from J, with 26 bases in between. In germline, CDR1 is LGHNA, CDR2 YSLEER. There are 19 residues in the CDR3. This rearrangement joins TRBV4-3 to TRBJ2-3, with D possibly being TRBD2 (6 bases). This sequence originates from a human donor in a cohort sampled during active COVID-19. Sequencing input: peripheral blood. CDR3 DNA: TGCGCCAGCAGCCAAGATCATGTTAATTCTGGGCCGGGGACTTATACGCAGTATTTT. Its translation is CASSQDHVNSGPGTYTQYF.